This TCR beta chain originates from a study of blood T cells in healthy people across ages. For the second PCR, which ran for roughly 6 to 11 cycles, a sample-barcoded 5' primer and a J-beta primer mix were used. TCRdb re-derived calls from the 5' RACE reads in MiXCR, one entry per CDR3 protein. Of roughly 1,000,000 distinct CDR3 sequences listed, 20% to 25% are singletons. This CDR3 region has 14 residues. Germline lookup yields CDR1 SNHLY and CDR2 FYNNEI. Trimming stripped 0 bases from V and 5 bases from J, with 8 bases between. The authors drew around 9.3 milliliters of peripheral blood from each donor. The same sample was also used in a study of T cells of mothers and their children.

The material sequenced was blood. The TCR sequence derives from a girl under 10 years old in good health. V usage is TRBV2 and J usage is TRBJ2-1, with D unresolved. In DNA, the CDR3 is TGTGCCAGCAGTGAAGCGCTTGTAAACAATGAGCAGTTCTTC. Its protein is CASSEALVNNEQFF.